This T cell receptor (beta chain) was sequenced in a study of cytomegalovirus exposure and HLA in healthy donors. CDR1 is MNHEY, CDR2 SVGAGI, per germline. The V segment lost 6 bases and the J segment 5 bases; nucleotides outside the gene matches: 7. This CDR3 has 15 residues. Only one count was recorded for this clone. What it recognizes is unknown. Both 60 Vbeta primers and 13 Jbeta primers went into the PCR. Clones were sequenced by immunoSEQ multiplex PCR, and TCRdb holds only the in-frame ones, with some missing. Of around 120,000 clones in the sample, 55% to 75% were seen once. Study-wide results and caveats: Based on reports, TCR beta sequences accurately predicted HLA-A and HLA-B alleles for most subjects. Analyses of presence/absence relied on an assumption of roughly uniform sequencing depth across donors. Reportedly, a later analysis found an Asian-associated ancestry cluster had fewer N-insertions than the approximately 670-donor mean. Most of the CMV-associated TCR beta chains (in a later analysis) appeared to be HLA-restricted.

Sequenced: PBMCs. The TCR comes from a woman in her 40s in good health and CMV-seropositive. V usage is TRBV6-5 and J usage is TRBJ2-1, with TRBD1 matching over 10 bases. This chain's CDR3 is CASSWDRGPNNEQFF. DNA for the CDR3: TGTGCCAGCAGCTGGGACAGGGGACCCAACAATGAGCAGTTCTTC.